This T cell receptor (beta chain) was observed in a study of monozygotic twins with inflammatory bowel disease. The CDR3 has 15 amino acids. Germline-derived CDR1 and CDR2 are DFQATT and SNEGSKA (reference sequence). About this clonotype itself: What it binds is not known.

No sorting of T cells preceded isolation of total RNA from whole blood. General study results and limits: A reduction in TCRbeta diversity (inverse Simpson) was seen in IBD patients relative to healthy co-twins. A lone strong IBD-associated signal or clonotype found no support.

Template switching introduced UMIs that contain a 6-nucleotide sample barcode. Following a re-call of the 5' RACE reads, TCRdb has one entry per CDR3 protein and lacks DNA. The sample totals 300,000 to 350,000 distinct CDR3 sequences. The receptor was derived from a human donor with ulcerative colitis or Crohn's disease, or a healthy co-twin of an affected twin (not recorded which). J is TRBJ2-7 and V is TRBV20-1; as DNA is missing, the TRBD2 call by TCRdb cannot be tested. The source material was blood. CDR3 sequence reads: CSASEIAGVNYEQYF.